The entry below describes one T cell receptor (beta chain). Its antigen is still unknown. This sample was taken from a study of shared clonotypes between healthy human individuals. Overall study findings and caveats: Researchers sampled only blood; tissue repertoires likely differ. Naive CD4 clonotype sharing across a few donors was around 5.5%.

Assay used: immunoSEQ multiplex PCR; TCRdb lists only in-frame clones, some missing. This table holds over 800,000 clones, 85% to 95% found once. The naive CD8 fraction comprised CD45RO-negative cells positively selected for CCR7 and excluded terminally differentiated effector memory CD45RA+ cells. Each of the donors was a healthy adult who was HIV-negative and had not had a recent acute infection or vaccination. Germline V gene lookup returns CDR1 MNHEY and CDR2 SMNVEV (reference sequence). The CDR3 spans 15 residues. Trimming took off 8 bases at V and 3 bases at J, with 17 bases between the two ends.

The sample was naive CD8+ T cells sorted from blood. This receptor was obtained from a man younger than 45 in good health. V usage is TRBV27 and J usage is TRBJ2-1; D may be TRBD1 or TRBD2 (5 bases each). The CDR3 DNA is TGTGCCAGCTCCCTGGGGGTTACAAACTACAATGAGCAGTTCTTC. It is translated as CASSLGVTNYNEQFF.